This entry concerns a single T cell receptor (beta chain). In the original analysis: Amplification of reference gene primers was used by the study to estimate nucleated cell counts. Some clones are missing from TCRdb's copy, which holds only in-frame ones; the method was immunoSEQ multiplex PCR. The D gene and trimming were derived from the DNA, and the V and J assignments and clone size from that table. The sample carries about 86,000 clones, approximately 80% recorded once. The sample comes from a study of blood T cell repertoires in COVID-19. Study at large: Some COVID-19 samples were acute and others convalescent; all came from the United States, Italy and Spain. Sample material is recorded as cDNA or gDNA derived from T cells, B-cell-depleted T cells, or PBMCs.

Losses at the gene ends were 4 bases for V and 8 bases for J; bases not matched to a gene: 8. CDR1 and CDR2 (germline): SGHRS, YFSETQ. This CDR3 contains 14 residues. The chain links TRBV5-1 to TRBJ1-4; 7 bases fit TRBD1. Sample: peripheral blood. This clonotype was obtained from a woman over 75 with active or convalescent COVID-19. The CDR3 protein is CASSLETGREKLFF. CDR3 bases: TGCGCCAGCAGCCTGGAGACAGGGCGGGAAAAACTGTTTTTT.